This entry features one T cell receptor beta chain sequence. This sample was included in a study of OX40 agonist ivuxolimab in advanced cancers. Clones were sequenced by immunoSEQ multiplex PCR, and TCRdb holds only the in-frame ones, with some missing. The data contain some 70,000 clones, roughly nine tenths of them singletons. Trimming cost V 5 bases and J 10 bases; bases outside gene matches: 5. Germline V lookup: CDR1 SGHTA, CDR2 FQGNSA. The CDR3 has 14 amino acids. The receptor's source is an adult with an advanced solid tumor such as melanoma, head and neck, liver or kidney cancer. This chain connects TRBV7-2 to TRBJ1-6, with 10 bases that match TRBD1. Sequencing used CD4+ or CD8+ T cells sorted from blood, obtained in a trial of the OX40 agonist ivuxolimab. The DNA of the CDR3 is TGTGCCAGCAGCCTGGGACAGGGGCAGTCACCCCTCCACTTT. Amino acids: CASSLGQGQSPLHF.